The 5 T cell receptor beta chains presented below share a single source sample, sequenced in a study of Ad26.COV2.S vaccination and SARS-CoV-2 variants (dated by TCRdb to the early 2020s). Library generation was performed with the immunoSEQ multiplex PCR assay. TCRdb provides this immuneACCESS table in a form limited to in-frame rearrangements. Some clones are lacking; in checked studies, under half of them reflect an unresolved V gene, and why the rest are absent is not known. For this sample there are about half a million clones; about nine tenths appear just once. The ten largest account for over 1.5% of the sample. What this sample's treatment or condition label stands for: some 19 received Ad26.COV2.S at low or high dose, single or two shots; several received placebo; per-sample allocation not given. Repertoires of vaccine and placebo recipients were sequenced from samples taken on day 63 after the first injection.

The sample consisted of peripheral blood, taken in a trial of Ad26.COV2.S vaccine versus placebo. Receptors were obtained from a person between 18 and 65 years old who received the Ad26.COV2.S COVID-19 vaccine or a placebo.

V is TRBV9 and J is TRBJ2-7; 8 nucleotides align to TRBD2. Trimming took 2 bases from V and 5 from J; bases not matched to a gene: 12. The CDR3 contains 16 residues. Germline loops: CDR1 SGDLS, CDR2 YYNGEE. The chain's CDR3 is CASSVALGGRNDEQYF. The CDR3 DNA follows: TGTGCCAGCAGCGTGGCGCTTGGCGGGAGGAATGACGAGCAGTACTTC.

The rearrangement uses TRBV2 and TRBJ1-2, with a possible D match to TRBD1 (6 bases). Between the trimmed V and J ends, which lost 8 bases and 13 bases, there was a span of 17 bases. The V gene's germline CDR1 is SNHLY and CDR2 FYNNEI. The CDR3 spans 11 residues. The CDR3 DNA reads TGTGCCAGCTCGGGGGGGGGCAATCCCACCTTC. Amino acid sequence: CASSGGGNPTF.

Note on this clone: Other DNA sequences in the sample encode the same CDR3. V is TRBV18 and J is TRBJ1-5, with D possibly being TRBD1 (5 bases). Trimming took off 6 bases at V and 5 bases at J, with 11 bases between the two ends. This CDR3 comprises 13 residues. The V gene's germline CDR1 is KGHSH and CDR2 LQKENI. For the CDR3, the DNA is TGTGCCAGCTCCCCAGGGTCTGATCAGCCCCAGCATTTT. Residues: CASSPGSDQPQHF.

The chain is built from TRBV19 and TRBJ2-3; no reliable D call. This CDR3 has 12 residues. CDR1 is LNHDA, CDR2 SQIVND, per germline (reference sequence). V lost 5 bases and J lost 7, with 10 bases in between. The CDR3 is CASSPDRNTQYF. CDR3 in DNA: TGTGCCAGTAGTCCCGATAGGAATACGCAGTATTTT.

The chain recombines TRBV29-1 with TRBJ2-2, with D unclear. This CDR3 has 14 residues. Deletions cut 4 bases from V and 4 bases from J, with 13 bases between. CDR1 SQVTM and CDR2 ANQGSEA come from the germline V gene. DNA for the CDR3: TGCAGCGTTGGCTGGACCAAAGCCACCGGGGAGCTGTTTTTT. Amino acid sequence: CSVGWTKATGELFF.